These T cell receptor beta chains were read from a single sample in a study of T cell responses to AZD1222 COVID-19 vaccine. TCRdb's table, derived via immunoSEQ multiplex PCR, lists solely in-frame clones and lacks some. The repertoire includes roughly 62,000 clones, around three quarters of them detected once, and over 12% sits in the top ten. The specimen comprised peripheral blood, sampled on day 0 of AZD1222 vaccination. The receptors shown here come from an adult in good health. Each CDR3 is given with its conserved first and last residue. The D gene is left open where the match is weak. The listing skips clone size in some rows; elsewhere it reads once, few, many or a size class.

v_gene,j_gene,abundance,d_gene,CDR3aa,CDR3nt
TRBV19,TRBJ1-1,.,.,CASGTGITEAFF,TGTGCCAGTGGAACAGGGATCACTGAAGCTTTCTTT
TRBV5-4,TRBJ2-7,.,.,CASSLARTYEQYF,TGTGCCAGCAGCTTGGCCCGGACTTACGAGCAGTACTTC
TRBV7-2,TRBJ2-3,.,.,CASSLLVSRPDTQYF,TGTGCCAGCAGCTTACTAGTTTCACGCCCGGATACGCAGTATTTT
TRBV2,TRBJ2-2,.,.,CASSERSTGELFF,TGTGCCAGCAGTGAACGGAGCACCGGGGAGCTGTTTTTT
TRBV9,TRBJ2-1,.,.,CASSVGGETYNEQFF,TGTGCCAGCAGCGTAGGGGGAGAGACCTACAATGAGCAGTTCTTC
TRBV7-2,TRBJ1-4,few,.,CASSPRVTGEKLFF,TGTGCCAGCAGCCCCCGGGTCACGGGGGAAAAACTGTTTTTT
TRBV2,TRBJ1-6,.,.,CASSQKSGPNSPLHF,TGTGCCAGCAGTCAAAAGTCGGGGCCTAATTCACCCCTCCACTTT
TRBV7-9,TRBJ2-1,.,.,CASSSERHEQFF,TGTGCCAGCAGCTCCGAACGACACGAGCAGTTCTTC
TRBV30,TRBJ2-7,once,.,CAWSPGLLREQYF,TGTGCCTGGAGTCCGGGCCTTCTAAGGGAGCAGTACTTC
TRBV4-1,TRBJ2-3,.,.,CASSPYGADTQYF,TGCGCCAGCAGCCCCTATGGGGCAGATACGCAGTATTTT
TRBV12-3/TRBV12-4,TRBJ1-1,once,.,CASSPNTEAFF,TGTGCCAGCAGTCCAAATACTGAAGCTTTCTTT
TRBV28,TRBJ1-5,.,TRBD1,CASSSFFGTGGNQPQHF,TGTGCCAGCAGTTCCTTTTTTGGGACAGGGGGGAATCAGCCCCAGCATTTT
TRBV18,TRBJ2-2,.,TRBD1,CASGGTGFTGELFF,TGTGCCAGCGGCGGGACAGGGTTTACCGGGGAGCTGTTTTTT
TRBV4-2,TRBJ1-5,.,.,CASSQDWDGDQPQHF,TGTGCCAGCAGCCAAGATTGGGACGGTGATCAGCCCCAGCATTTT
TRBV3-1/TRBV3-2,TRBJ2-1,.,TRBD2,CASSQDSGAGGYNEQFF,TGTGCCAGCAGCCAAGATTCGGGAGCGGGGGGGTACAATGAGCAGTTCTTC
TRBV19,TRBJ2-3,few,.,CASSIPPDGSTDTQYF,TGTGCCAGTAGTATCCCCCCCGATGGTAGCACAGATACGCAGTATTTT
TRBV30,TRBJ1-5,few,.,CAWAPGDQPQHF,TGTGCCTGGGCGCCCGGGGATCAGCCCCAGCATTTT
TRBV5-5,TRBJ1-3,.,TRBD1,CASRSGQDPLWNTIYF,TGTGCCAGCAGATCCGGACAGGATCCTCTTTGGAACACCATATATTTT
TRBV6-6,TRBJ2-2,.,TRBD2,CASRDSSGGDTGELFF,TGTGCCAGCAGGGACTCTAGCGGGGGGGACACCGGGGAGCTGTTTTTT
TRBV6-5,TRBJ1-2,.,.,CASSYASQYGWGYTF,TGTGCCAGCAGTTACGCCTCTCAGTACGGTTGGGGCTACACCTTC
TRBV4-1,TRBJ2-5,.,.,CASSSNEPAAGETQYF,TGCGCCAGCAGCTCAAACGAGCCAGCGGCGGGGGAGACCCAGTACTTC
TRBV3-1/TRBV3-2,TRBJ1-3,.,.,CASSQDWGVPGNTIYF,TGTGCCAGCAGCCAAGATTGGGGCGTCCCTGGAAACACCATATATTTT
TRBV14,TRBJ1-1,.,.,CASSQTGSGRGTEAFF,TGTGCCAGCAGCCAAACCGGGAGTGGGCGCGGCACTGAAGCTTTCTTT
TRBV7-2,TRBJ1-5,.,TRBD1,CASSPASGGQPQHF,TGTGCCAGCAGCCCTGCCTCAGGGGGTCAGCCCCAGCATTTT
TRBV4-3,TRBJ2-3,.,TRBD2,CASTSRPSGGSDTQYF,TGCGCCAGCACCTCAAGACCTAGCGGGGGGTCGGATACGCAGTATTTT
TRBV5-1,TRBJ2-1,.,TRBD2,CASSSGTGGAQYEQFF,TGCGCCAGCAGCTCGGGGACCGGGGGGGCTCAATACGAGCAGTTCTTC
TRBV2,TRBJ2-2,.,.,CASSHLEGEDTGELFF,TGTGCCAGCAGCCATCTGGAGGGCGAGGACACCGGGGAGCTGTTTTTT
TRBV7-9,TRBJ2-7,few,.,CASTPTGSYEQYF,TGTGCCAGCACCCCGACAGGCTCCTACGAGCAGTACTTC
TRBV18,TRBJ2-5,once,TRBD2,CASSPLTSGGQLGETQYF,TGTGCCAGCTCACCACTTACTAGCGGGGGACAACTGGGGGAGACCCAGTACTTC
TRBV4-1,TRBJ2-1,.,.,CASSRDNEQFF,TGCGCCAGCAGCCGTGACAATGAGCAGTTCTTC
TRBV18,TRBJ1-4,.,.,CASSPQGTNEKLFF,TGTGCCAGCTCACCACAGGGAACTAATGAAAAACTGTTTTTT
TRBV10-2,TRBJ1-1,.,TRBD1,CASREWPQGMTEAFF,TGCGCCAGCAGAGAATGGCCACAGGGGATGACTGAAGCTTTCTTT
TRBV11-2,TRBJ2-7,.,TRBD1,CASSPLRRQGTYEQYF,TGTGCCAGCAGCCCCCTCCGGCGACAGGGGACTTACGAGCAGTACTTC
TRBV18,TRBJ2-2,.,.,CASSPSEGTGELFF,TGTGCCAGCTCCCCTTCGGAAGGGACCGGGGAGCTGTTTTTT
TRBV9,TRBJ2-5,.,.,CASSGPGYQETQYF,TGTGCCAGCAGCGGTCCCGGGTACCAAGAGACCCAGTACTTC
TRBV9,TRBJ1-3,.,.,CASSVTGKGGSSGNTIYF,TGTGCCAGCAGCGTCACAGGGAAAGGAGGCAGCTCTGGAAACACCATATATTTT
TRBV3-1/TRBV3-2,TRBJ1-6,.,.,CASSPRAGGNSPLHF,TGTGCCAGCAGCCCCCGGGCGGGCGGGAATTCACCCCTCCACTTT
TRBV19,TRBJ2-7,.,TRBD1,CASSVGQGETYEQYF,TGTGCCAGTAGTGTGGGACAGGGGGAGACCTACGAGCAGTACTTC
TRBV19,TRBJ2-3,.,.,CASSIGHRTDTQYF,TGTGCCAGTAGTATTGGGCATCGCACAGATACGCAGTATTTT
TRBV11-2,TRBJ2-2,.,.,CASRGLVVRQSNTGELFF,TGTGCCAGCCGGGGGCTGGTGGTTCGGCAATCGAACACCGGGGAGCTGTTTTTT
TRBV7-9,TRBJ1-2,.,.,CASSATGADYGYTF,TGTGCCAGCAGCGCTACCGGGGCGGACTATGGCTACACCTTC
TRBV19,TRBJ2-1,.,TRBD1,CASSTGTGGNEQFF,TGTGCCAGTAGCACCGGGACAGGAGGGAATGAGCAGTTCTTC
TRBV6-5,TRBJ1-2,.,.,CASSLDSGLSGYTF,TGTGCCAGCAGCTTGGACAGTGGGTTATCTGGCTACACCTTC
TRBV7-9,TRBJ2-1,.,.,CASSQSRIDYNEQFF,TGTGCCAGCAGCCAATCTAGAATCGACTACAATGAGCAGTTCTTC
TRBV2,TRBJ2-7,.,TRBD2,CASGTGGTSGVNEQYF,TGTGCCAGCGGGACAGGGGGGACTAGCGGGGTTAACGAGCAGTACTTC
TRBV5-1,TRBJ1-1,few,.,CASSLAGHATEAFF,TGCGCCAGCAGCTTGGCGGGACATGCCACTGAAGCTTTCTTT
TRBV5-1,TRBJ2-1,.,.,CASSTLGDLTEQFF,TGCGCCAGCAGTACATTAGGGGACTTAACTGAGCAGTTCTTC
TRBV27,TRBJ2-7,.,.,CASRGLWEQYF,TGTGCCAGCAGGGGACTGTGGGAGCAGTACTTC
TRBV3-1/TRBV3-2,TRBJ2-1,.,.,CASSQVGNEQFF,TGTGCCAGCAGCCAAGTCGGGAATGAGCAGTTCTTC
TRBV7-8,TRBJ2-3,.,TRBD1,CASSRGTGGTDTQYF,TGTGCCAGCAGCCGTGGGACAGGGGGGACAGATACGCAGTATTTT
TRBV9,TRBJ2-5,.,.,CASSVRGGETQYF,TGTGCCAGCAGCGTCCGGGGCGGCGAGACCCAGTACTTC